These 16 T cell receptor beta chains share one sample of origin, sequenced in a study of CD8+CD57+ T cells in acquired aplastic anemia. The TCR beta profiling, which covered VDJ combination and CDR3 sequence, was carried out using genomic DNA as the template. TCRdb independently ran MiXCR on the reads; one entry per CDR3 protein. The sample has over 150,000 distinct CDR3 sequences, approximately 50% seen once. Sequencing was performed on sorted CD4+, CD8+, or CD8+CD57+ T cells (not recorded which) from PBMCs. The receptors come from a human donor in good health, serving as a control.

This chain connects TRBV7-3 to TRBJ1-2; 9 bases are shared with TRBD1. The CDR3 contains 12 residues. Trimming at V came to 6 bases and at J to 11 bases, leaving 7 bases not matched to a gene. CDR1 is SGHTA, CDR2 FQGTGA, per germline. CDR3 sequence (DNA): TGTGCCAGCAGACCCCAGGACAGGGGATACACCTTC. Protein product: CASRPQDRGYTF.

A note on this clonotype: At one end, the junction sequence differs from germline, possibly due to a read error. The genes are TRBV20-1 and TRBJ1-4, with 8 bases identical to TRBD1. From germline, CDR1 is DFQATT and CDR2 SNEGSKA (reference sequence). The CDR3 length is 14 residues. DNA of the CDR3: TGCAGTGCTAGAGATCAGGGGGCGGGTGAAAAACTGTCTTTC. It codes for CSARDQGAGEKLSF.

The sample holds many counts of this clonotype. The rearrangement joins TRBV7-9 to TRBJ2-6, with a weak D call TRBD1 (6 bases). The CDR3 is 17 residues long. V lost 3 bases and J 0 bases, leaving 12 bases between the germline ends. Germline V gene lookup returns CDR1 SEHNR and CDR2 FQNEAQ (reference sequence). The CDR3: CASSFNRVASGANVLTF. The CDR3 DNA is TGTGCCAGCAGCTTTAACAGGGTTGCCTCTGGGGCCAACGTCCTGACTTTC.

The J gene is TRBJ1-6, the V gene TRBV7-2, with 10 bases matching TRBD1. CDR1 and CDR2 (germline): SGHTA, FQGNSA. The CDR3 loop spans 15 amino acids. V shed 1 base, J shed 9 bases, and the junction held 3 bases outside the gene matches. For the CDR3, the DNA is TGTGCCAGCAGCTTAGGACAGGGGGCGGTTTCACCCCTCCACTTT. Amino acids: CASSLGQGAVSPLHF.

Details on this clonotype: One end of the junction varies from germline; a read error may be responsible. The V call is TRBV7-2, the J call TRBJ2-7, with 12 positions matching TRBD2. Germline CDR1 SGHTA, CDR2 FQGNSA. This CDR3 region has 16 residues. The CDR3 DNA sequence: TGCGCCAGCAGACCCCCGACTAGCGGGAGTCACTACGAGCAGTACTTC. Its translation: CASRPPTSGSHYEQYF.

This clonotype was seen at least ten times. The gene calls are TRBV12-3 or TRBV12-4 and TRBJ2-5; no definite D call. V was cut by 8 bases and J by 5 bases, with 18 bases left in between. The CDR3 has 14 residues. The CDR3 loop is CASRGWSQSETQYF. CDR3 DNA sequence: TGTGCCAGCCGTGGGTGGAGCCAGTCCGAGACCCAGTACTTC.

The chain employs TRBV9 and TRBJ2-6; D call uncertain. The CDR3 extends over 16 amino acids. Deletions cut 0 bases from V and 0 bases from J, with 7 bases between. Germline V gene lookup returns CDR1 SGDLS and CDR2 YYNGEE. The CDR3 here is CASSVAGNSGANVLTF. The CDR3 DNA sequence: TGTGCCAGCAGCGTAGCCGGCAACTCTGGGGCCAACGTCCTGACTTTC.

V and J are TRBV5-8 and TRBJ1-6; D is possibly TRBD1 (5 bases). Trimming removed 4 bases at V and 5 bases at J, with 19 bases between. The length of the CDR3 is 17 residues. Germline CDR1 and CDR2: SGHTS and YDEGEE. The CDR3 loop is CASSQPTGVGDNSPLHF. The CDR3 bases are TGTGCCAGCAGCCAACCCACGGGGGTAGGGGATAATTCACCCCTCCACTTT.

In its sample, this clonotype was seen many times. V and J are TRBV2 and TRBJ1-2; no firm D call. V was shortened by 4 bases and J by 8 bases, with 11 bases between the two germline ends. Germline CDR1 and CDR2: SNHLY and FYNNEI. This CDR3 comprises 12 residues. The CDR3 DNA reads TGTGCCAGCAGTGCCATGCAGTGGGGCTACACCTTC. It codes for CASSAMQWGYTF.

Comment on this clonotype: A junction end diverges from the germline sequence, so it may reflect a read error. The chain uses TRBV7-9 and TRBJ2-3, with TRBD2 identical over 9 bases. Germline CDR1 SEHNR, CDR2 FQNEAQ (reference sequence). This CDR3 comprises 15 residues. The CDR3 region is CASSQGTSPNNEQYF. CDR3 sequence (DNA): TGCGCCAGCAGCCAAGGGACTAGCCCTAACAATGAGCAGTATTTT. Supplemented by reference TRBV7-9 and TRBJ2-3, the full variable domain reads DTGVSQNPRHKITKRGQNVTFRCDPISEHNRLYWYRQTLGQGPEFLTYFQNEAQLEKSRLLSDRFSAERPKGSFSTLEIQRTEQGDSAMYLCASSQGTSPNNEQYFGPGTRLTVL.

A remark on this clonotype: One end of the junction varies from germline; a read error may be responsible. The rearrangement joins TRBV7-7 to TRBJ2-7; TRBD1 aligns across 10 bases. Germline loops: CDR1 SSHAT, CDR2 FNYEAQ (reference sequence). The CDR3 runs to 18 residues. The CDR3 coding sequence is TGTGCTAGCAGCTTAGGAGCCGCCGGGACAGGGGTCTCCTACGAGCAGTACTTC. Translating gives CASSLGAAGTGVSYEQYF. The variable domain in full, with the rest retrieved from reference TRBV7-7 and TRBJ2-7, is GAGVSQSPRYKVTKRGQDVTLRCDPISSHATLYWYQQALGQGPEFLTYFNYEAQPDKSGLPSDRFSAERPEGSISTLTIQRTEQRDSAMYRCASSLGAAGTGVSYEQYFGPGTRLTVT.

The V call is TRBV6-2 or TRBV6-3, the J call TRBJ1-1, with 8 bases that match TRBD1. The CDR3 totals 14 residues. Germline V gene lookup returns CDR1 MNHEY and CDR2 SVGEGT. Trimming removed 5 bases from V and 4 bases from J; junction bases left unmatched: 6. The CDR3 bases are TGTGCCAGCAGTCACAAGACAGGGGTCACTGAAGCTTTCTTT. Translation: CASSHKTGVTEAFF.

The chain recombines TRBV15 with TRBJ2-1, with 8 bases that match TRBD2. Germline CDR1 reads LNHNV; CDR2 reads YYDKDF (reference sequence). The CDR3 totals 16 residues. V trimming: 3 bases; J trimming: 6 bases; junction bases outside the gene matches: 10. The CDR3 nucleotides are TGTGCCACCAGCAGGGATCGGGGGGGAACGATCAATGAGCAGTTCTTC. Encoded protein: CATSRDRGGTINEQFF.

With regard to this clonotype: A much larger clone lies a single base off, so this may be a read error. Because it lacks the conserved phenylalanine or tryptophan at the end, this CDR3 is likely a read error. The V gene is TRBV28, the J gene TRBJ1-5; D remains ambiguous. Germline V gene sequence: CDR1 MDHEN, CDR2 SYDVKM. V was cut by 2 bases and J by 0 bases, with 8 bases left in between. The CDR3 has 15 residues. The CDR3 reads CASSLGSYSNQPQHL. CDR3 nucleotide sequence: TGTGCCAGCAGTTTAGGGAGTTATAGCAATCAGCCCCAGCATCTT.

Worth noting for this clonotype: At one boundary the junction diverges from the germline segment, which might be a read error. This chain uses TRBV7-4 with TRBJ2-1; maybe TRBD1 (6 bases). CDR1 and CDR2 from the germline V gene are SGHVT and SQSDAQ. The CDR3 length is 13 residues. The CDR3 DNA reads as TGTGCCACCAGCAGCAACAGGGAAAGGGAGCAGTTCTTC. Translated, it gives CATSSNREREQFF.

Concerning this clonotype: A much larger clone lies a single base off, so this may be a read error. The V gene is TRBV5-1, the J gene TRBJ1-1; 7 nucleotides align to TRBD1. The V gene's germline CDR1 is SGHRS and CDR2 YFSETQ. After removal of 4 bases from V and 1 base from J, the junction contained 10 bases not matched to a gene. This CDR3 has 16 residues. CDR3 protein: CASSIGQVPGNTEAFF. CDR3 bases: TGCGCCAGCAGCATAGGACAGGTTCCGGGGAACACTGAAGCTTTCTTT.